Listed below are T cell receptor beta chains from one sample, sequenced in a study of radiation and T cells in renal cell carcinoma. Profiled with immunoSEQ multiplex PCR; TCRdb holds only in-frame clones, not every one. The sample has tens of thousands of clones; 75% to 90% are singletons. Specimen: blood, collected from a patient whose treatment included radiotherapy and nephrectomy. These receptors were obtained from a woman aged 55 to 70 with renal cell carcinoma. Each CDR3 is given with its conserved first and last residue. The order of the fields is J gene, V gene, clone size, D gene, CDR3 DNA, CDR3 protein. A D gene is named only where the DNA matches it firmly. Clone size is shown for a subset of rows, as once, few, many or a class of expanded clone.

TRBJ2-1 TRBV10-2 NA TRBD2 TGCGCCAGCACACTAGCGGGAAACTACAATGAGCAGTTCTTC CASTLAGNYNEQFF
TRBJ2-7 TRBV6-1 once TRBD1 TGTGCCAGCAGTGCCCGCACCGGGACAGACGTTTCCTACGAGCAGTACTTC CASSARTGTDVSYEQYF
TRBJ1-6 TRBV2 NA TRBD1 TGTGCCAGCAGGAGGGACAGGAGTAATTCACCCCTCCACTTT CASRRDRSNSPLHF
TRBJ2-3 TRBV7-3 NA TRBD1 TGTGCCAGCAGCGGACAGGGGTCAGATACGCAGTATTTT CASSGQGSDTQYF
TRBJ2-1 TRBV9 NA TRBD2 TGTGCCAGCAGCTCCCGGGCTAGCGGGAGGGGCAATGAGCAGTTCTTC CASSSRASGRGNEQFF
TRBJ1-5 TRBV4-1 NA NA TGCGCCAGCAGTCGGGACGGCAGCAATCAGCCCCAGCATTTT CASSRDGSNQPQHF
TRBJ1-2 TRBV6-5 NA TRBD1 TGTGCCAGCAGTTACGGACAGGGGCATGGCTACACCTTC CASSYGQGHGYTF
TRBJ2-3 TRBV9 NA TRBD2 TGTGCCAGCAGCTCATACGGACTAGCGGGGTTGCAGGATACGCAGTATTTT CASSSYGLAGLQDTQYF
TRBJ1-3 TRBV7-3 NA NA TGTGCCAGCAGCACTGAACCGGGAAACACCATATATTTT CASSTEPGNTIYF
TRBJ1-1 TRBV7-6 NA NA TGTGCCAGCAGCTCATCCCAGGGATCTGGCACTGAAGCTTTCTTT CASSSSQGSGTEAFF
TRBJ1-2 TRBV5-1 few TRBD1 TGCGCCAGCAGCTTTACACAGGGGGCGCATCATGGCTACACCTTC CASSFTQGAHHGYTF
TRBJ2-1 TRBV27 NA TRBD2 TGTGCCAGCAGTTTATATAGCGGGAGCCACAATGAGCAGTTCTTC CASSLYSGSHNEQFF
TRBJ1-5 TRBV7-2 NA NA TGTACCAGCAGCTCCGCCGGGGGACAGCCCCAGCATTTT CTSSSAGGQPQHF
TRBJ2-1 TRBV7-3 NA TRBD2 TGTGCCAGCAGCTTAATGGGGACTAGCGACTACAATGAGCAGTTCTTC CASSLMGTSDYNEQFF
TRBJ1-4 TRBV27 NA TRBD1 TGTGCCAGCAGTTTATTGAGGGGGCTGGGTGAAAAACTGTTTTTT CASSLLRGLGEKLFF
TRBJ2-5 TRBV27 NA NA TGTGCCCCCTCTTGCAAGGGAAGGGAAGAGACCCAGTACTTC CAPSCKGREETQYF
TRBJ1-5 TRBV7-2 NA NA TGTGCCAGCAGCCCCACTCGCCAGCCCCAGCATTTT CASSPTRQPQHF
TRBJ2-1 TRBV5-4 once NA TGTGCCAGCAGCCGAGTGGTAACAGTCTCCTACAATGAGCAGTTCTTC CASSRVVTVSYNEQFF
TRBJ2-5 TRBV4-1 NA TRBD1 TGCGCCAGCAGCCAAGGTGTCTTAGGGGGCTGGGAGACCCAGTACTTC CASSQGVLGGWETQYF
TRBJ2-7 TRBV6-5 NA TRBD2 TGTGCCAGCAGTTACCTAGCGGGAGGGCGCCACGAGCAGTACTTC CASSYLAGGRHEQYF
TRBJ2-3 TRBV5-1 NA NA TGCGCCAGCAGCTCATCATTCACAGATACGCAGTATTTT CASSSSFTDTQYF
TRBJ2-7 TRBV28 NA NA TGTGCCAGCAACGGCGTCCACGAGCAGTACTTC CASNGVHEQYF
TRBJ2-1 TRBV7-2 NA NA TGTGCCAGCAGCTTACATCCCCCAGCTGTGAATGAGCAGTTCTTC CASSLHPPAVNEQFF
TRBJ2-1 TRBV5-1 NA NA TGCGCCAGCAGTCTCGACGCGACCGCCTACAATGAGCAGTTCTTC CASSLDATAYNEQFF
TRBJ2-1 TRBV9 NA TRBD1 TGTGCCAGCAGCACCCCAGGGGGCGCTTCCTACAATGAGCAGTTCTTC CASSTPGGASYNEQFF
TRBJ2-5 TRBV5-1 NA TRBD1 TGCGCCAGCCGGGACAGGGACCAAGAGACCCAGTACTTC CASRDRDQETQYF
TRBJ1-1 TRBV6-1 NA NA TGTGCCAGCAGTGAGCTGTTTGGGGGGGCAATGAACACTGAAGCTTTCTTT CASSELFGGAMNTEAFF
TRBJ2-1 TRBV28 NA TRBD1 TGTGCCAGCAGTTTATGGGCAGGGGGCCAGGGTGAGCAGTTCTTC CASSLWAGGQGEQFF
TRBJ2-3 TRBV6-4 NA NA TGTGCCAGCAGCTACCGGGACCGAAGCACAGATACGCAGTATTTT CASSYRDRSTDTQYF
TRBJ2-1 TRBV2 NA TRBD2 TGTGCCAGCAGTATAGGACTAGCGGGTATCAATGAGCAGTTCTTC CASSIGLAGINEQFF
TRBJ2-1 TRBV30 NA TRBD2 TGTGCCTGGACTAGCGGGACGTACAATGAGCAGTTCTTC CAWTSGTYNEQFF
TRBJ2-7 TRBV4-1 NA TRBD1 TGCGCCAGCAGCCAACCTATACAGGGGGGAGCCTACGAGCAGTACTTC CASSQPIQGGAYEQYF
TRBJ2-7 TRBV13 NA TRBD1 TGTGCCAGCAGCGACCGGGACAGAGTTACCTACGAGCAGTACTTC CASSDRDRVTYEQYF
TRBJ2-2 TRBV18 once TRBD2 TGTGCCAGCTCACCAGGACTAGCGGGAGTTGACACCGGGGAGCTGTTTTTT CASSPGLAGVDTGELFF
TRBJ2-1 TRBV7-3 NA TRBD1 TGTGCCAGTTCCCAGGACAGGAACTACAATGAGCAGTTCTTC CASSQDRNYNEQFF
TRBJ1-2 TRBV2 NA NA TGTGCCAGCAGTGAGGGTTTTTATGGCTACACCTTC CASSEGFYGYTF
TRBJ1-1 TRBV19 NA TRBD1 TGTGCCAGCTATTACGGGACAGCGAACACTGAAGCTTTCTTT CASYYGTANTEAFF
TRBJ2-7 TRBV5-4 NA NA TGTGCCAGCAGCGCAACAGGTTTAGCCTACGAGCAGTACTTC CASSATGLAYEQYF
TRBJ2-1 TRBV9 NA TRBD2 TGTGCCAGCAGCGTAGTGGGCGGGGGCTCCTACAATGAGCAGTTCTTC CASSVVGGGSYNEQFF
TRBJ2-5 TRBV6-5 NA NA TGTGCCAGCACCGGGGCAGGGACCCAAGAGACCCAGTACTTC CASTGAGTQETQYF
TRBJ1-1 TRBV6-6 NA TRBD1 TGTGCCAGCAGTCCTCGGGACAGTGGTAACACTGAAGCTTTCTTT CASSPRDSGNTEAFF
TRBJ2-5 TRBV18 once NA TGTGCCAGCTCACCACGAGAGGGCAGGGAGACCCAGTACTTC CASSPREGRETQYF
TRBJ2-7 TRBV5-1 NA TRBD2 TGCGCCAGCAGCTTGGCTGAATTCGGACTAGCGGTCCACGAGCAGTGCTTC CASSLAEFGLAVHEQCF
TRBJ1-2 TRBV7-9 NA NA TGTGCCAGCAGCCCGATGGGTACCCAGGGCTACACCTTC CASSPMGTQGYTF
TRBJ2-5 TRBV7-9 NA NA TGTGCCAGCAGCTACGGGGAGACCCAGTACTTC CASSYGETQYF
TRBJ2-3 TRBV11-2 NA NA TGTGCCAGCAGCCCTGGGACTCAAGGAACAGATACGCAGTATTTT CASSPGTQGTDTQYF
TRBJ1-2 TRBV5-1 NA NA TGCGCCAGCAGCTCACAGATGGCTGGGGGTGGCTACACCTTC CASSSQMAGGGYTF
TRBJ1-2 TRBV7-9 NA NA TGTGCCAGCAGCTCACGCTATGGCTACACCTTC CASSSRYGYTF
TRBJ1-4 TRBV9 NA TRBD1 TGTGCCAGCAGCGTATCAGGGGGCATTGAAAAACTGTTTTTT CASSVSGGIEKLFF
TRBJ2-1 TRBV7-3 NA NA TGTGCCAGCAGCTTACTGGATGAGCAGTTCTTC CASSLLDEQFF
TRBJ1-4 TRBV27 NA NA TGTGCCAGCAGTCCCCAGGGGACGACTAATGAAAAACTGTTTTTT CASSPQGTTNEKLFF
TRBJ1-1 TRBV2 NA NA TGTGCCAGCACGGAGACGATGAACACTGAAGCTTTCTTT CASTETMNTEAFF
TRBJ1-6 TRBV9 once NA TGTGCCAGCAGCGTAGATTCGAGGACACCCCTCCACTTT CASSVDSRTPLHF
TRBJ1-3 TRBV6-5 NA NA TGTGCCACCAAGCAGGGTTCCGCTGGAAACACCATATATTTT CATKQGSAGNTIYF